A selection of T cell receptor beta chains follows, all from one sample in a study of cytomegalovirus exposure and HLA in healthy donors. Clones were read by immunoSEQ multiplex PCR, and TCRdb kept only the in-frame ones, dropping some. This sample has 150,000 to 200,000 clones, with 70% to 80% found just once. The sample taken for sequencing was PBMCs. These receptors were taken from a man aged 35 to 55 in good health and CMV-seronegative. Each CDR3 is given with its conserved first and last residue. A D gene is named only where the DNA matches it firmly. Some rows have no size entry. The others give once, few or many, or a class for an expanded clone.

j_gene	d_gene	abundance	v_gene	CDR3aa	CDR3nt
TRBJ1-4	NA	NA	TRBV5-8	CASSAGDTLPTNEKLFF	TGTGCCAGCAGCGCGGGGGACACCCTCCCAACTAATGAAAAACTGTTTTTT
TRBJ2-4	TRBD2	NA	TRBV9	CASSAAGAGVPKGSKNIQYF	TGTGCCAGCAGCGCCGCTGGGGCGGGGGTTCCAAAGGGGTCCAAAAACATTCAGTACTTC
TRBJ2-5	TRBD1	NA	TRBV11-2	CASSLGDRDQETQYF	TGTGCCAGCAGCTTAGGGGACAGGGACCAAGAGACCCAGTACTTC
TRBJ2-2	TRBD1	NA	TRBV4-1	CASCRTGGFHTGELFF	TGCGCCAGCTGCCGGACAGGGGGGTTTCACACCGGGGAGCTGTTTTTT
TRBJ2-5	NA	NA	TRBV5-1	CASSSIAGSETQYF	TGCGCCAGCAGCTCGATCGCCGGGAGCGAGACCCAGTACTTC
TRBJ2-3	TRBD2	NA	TRBV5-8	CASSPLGRLAGGPTDTQYF	TGTGCCAGCAGCCCACTTGGAAGACTAGCGGGAGGTCCCACAGATACGCAGTATTTT
TRBJ1-5	NA	once	TRBV7-2	CASSSDRDQPQHF	TGTGCCAGCAGCTCCGACAGAGATCAGCCCCAGCATTTT
TRBJ1-2	NA	few	TRBV6-5	CASSPGGNYGYTF	TGTGCCAGCAGCCCGGGGGGTAACTATGGCTACACCTTC
TRBJ1-2	TRBD1	NA	TRBV9	CASRKTGAENYGYTF	TGTGCCAGCAGAAAGACAGGGGCGGAAAACTATGGCTACACCTTC
TRBJ2-1	TRBD1	NA	TRBV15	CATSRGRQGAYNEQFF	TGTGCCACCAGCAGAGGTCGACAGGGGGCCTACAATGAGCAGTTCTTC
TRBJ2-6	NA	NA	TRBV30	CAWSWAADLSGANGLTF	TGTGCCTGGAGTTGGGCGGCAGACCTCTCTGGGGCCAACGGCCTGACTTTC
TRBJ2-3	TRBD2	NA	TRBV9	CASSFAVAGVGTDTQYF	TGTGCCAGCAGCTTTGCGGTAGCGGGAGTGGGCACAGATACGCAGTATTTT
TRBJ2-5	NA	NA	TRBV5-1	CASSLMSEEETQYF	TGCGCCAGCAGCTTGATGAGTGAGGAAGAGACCCAGTACTTC
TRBJ2-7	TRBD1	NA	TRBV5-1	CASSTTGTGSYEQYF	TGCGCCAGCAGCACCACCGGGACAGGGAGTTACGAGCAGTACTTC
TRBJ1-4	TRBD1	few	TRBV29-1	CSVEGFQGDPTNEKLFF	TGCAGCGTTGAAGGTTTCCAGGGGGACCCAACTAATGAAAAACTGTTTTTT
TRBJ2-5	TRBD2	few	TRBV9	CASSVASAGVGQETQYF	TGTGCCAGCAGCGTAGCGTCTGCGGGAGTGGGTCAAGAGACCCAGTACTTC
TRBJ2-5	TRBD2	NA	TRBV7-8	CASSLLLAGGSAETQYF	TGTGCCAGCAGCTTACTGTTAGCGGGAGGATCAGCGGAGACCCAGTACTTC